The 7 T cell receptor beta chains below were found in one sample sequenced in a study of neurological immune-mediated disorders. As for time point: longitudinal time-point 1 (baseline). TCRdb re-called the 5' RACE reads through MiXCR, storing one row per CDR3 protein. Among some 54,000 distinct CDR3 sequences, over 8.5% were seen once, and the ten largest hold about 6.3%. The sequencing input was PBMCs. The receptor set was obtained from a male donor with HTLV-1-associated myelopathy (HAM/TSP).

This clonotype was counted many times. The V and J genes are TRBV20-1 and TRBJ2-1; D is possibly TRBD1 (5 bases). This CDR3 is 14 amino acids long. Looked up from germline, CDR1 is DFQATT and CDR2 is SNEGSKA (reference sequence). V gave up 4 bases and J gave up 1 base, with 11 bases separating them. Here the CDR3 DNA reads TGCAGTGCTAAAGTACAGGTATCCTACAATGAGCAGTTCTTC. Its translation: CSAKVQVSYNEQFF.

Many counts were recorded for this clonotype. This sequence joins TRBV20-1 and TRBJ2-1; 10 bases line up with TRBD2. The trim removed 3 bases at V and 9 bases at J, leaving 8 bases unmatched. The germline CDR1 and CDR2 sequences are DFQATT and SNEGSKA (reference sequence). The CDR3 sequence is 14 residues long. The CDR3 loop is CSASPSGGAGEQFF. The CDR3 coding sequence is TGCAGTGCTAGTCCCAGCGGGGGGGCCGGTGAGCAGTTCTTC.

This clonotype was recorded at least ten times. The CDR3 loop reads CSVERGVGGGDEQFF. In nucleotides, the CDR3 is TGCAGCGTTGAACGAGGGGTCGGAGGGGGGGATGAGCAGTTCTTC. The gene calls are TRBV29-1 and TRBJ2-1; D might be TRBD2 (7 bases). The CDR3 extends over 15 amino acids. Trimming left V 2 bases short and J 8 bases short, with 19 bases between. CDR1 SQVTM and CDR2 ANQGSEA come from the germline V gene.

This clonotype was detected ten times or more. The V call is TRBV9, the J call TRBJ2-7, with 11 positions matching TRBD2. V dropped 4 bases and J dropped 0; count of bases not matched to a gene: 3. Germline CDR1 SGDLS, CDR2 YYNGEE. The CDR3 loop spans 15 amino acids. In DNA, the CDR3 is TGTGCCAGCAGCCCTAGCGGGGGGAGCTCCTACGAGCAGTACTTC. This gives the protein CASSPSGGSSYEQYF.

This clonotype has at least ten counts. The CDR3 nucleotides are TGTGCCAGCAGCCGATGGACCTCCTACGAGCAGTACTTC. As protein: CASSRWTSYEQYF. J is TRBJ2-7 and V is TRBV7-2; D is ambiguous. The germline CDR1 and CDR2 sequences are SGHTA and FQGNSA. The length of the CDR3 is 13 residues. V lost 5 bases and J lost 0, with 8 bases in between.

This clonotype was picked up many times. The chain combines TRBV18 with TRBJ2-5; no clear D. This CDR3 contains 11 residues. Trimming removed 3 bases from V and 3 bases from J, with 2 bases in between. Germline values: CDR1 KGHSH, CDR2 LQKENI. DNA of the CDR3: TGTGCCAGCTCACCCGAAGAGACCCAGTACTTC. Its translation is CASSPEETQYF.

This clonotype was recorded many times. V is TRBV5-1 and J is TRBJ2-7; D remains ambiguous. The CDR3 length is 12 residues. Germline V CDR1 and CDR2: SGHRS, YFSETQ. Trimming took off 1 base at V and 2 bases at J, with 4 bases between the two ends. Written as DNA, the CDR3 is TGCGCCAGCAGCTTGCGCCCCTACGAGCAGTACTTC. As protein: CASSLRPYEQYF.